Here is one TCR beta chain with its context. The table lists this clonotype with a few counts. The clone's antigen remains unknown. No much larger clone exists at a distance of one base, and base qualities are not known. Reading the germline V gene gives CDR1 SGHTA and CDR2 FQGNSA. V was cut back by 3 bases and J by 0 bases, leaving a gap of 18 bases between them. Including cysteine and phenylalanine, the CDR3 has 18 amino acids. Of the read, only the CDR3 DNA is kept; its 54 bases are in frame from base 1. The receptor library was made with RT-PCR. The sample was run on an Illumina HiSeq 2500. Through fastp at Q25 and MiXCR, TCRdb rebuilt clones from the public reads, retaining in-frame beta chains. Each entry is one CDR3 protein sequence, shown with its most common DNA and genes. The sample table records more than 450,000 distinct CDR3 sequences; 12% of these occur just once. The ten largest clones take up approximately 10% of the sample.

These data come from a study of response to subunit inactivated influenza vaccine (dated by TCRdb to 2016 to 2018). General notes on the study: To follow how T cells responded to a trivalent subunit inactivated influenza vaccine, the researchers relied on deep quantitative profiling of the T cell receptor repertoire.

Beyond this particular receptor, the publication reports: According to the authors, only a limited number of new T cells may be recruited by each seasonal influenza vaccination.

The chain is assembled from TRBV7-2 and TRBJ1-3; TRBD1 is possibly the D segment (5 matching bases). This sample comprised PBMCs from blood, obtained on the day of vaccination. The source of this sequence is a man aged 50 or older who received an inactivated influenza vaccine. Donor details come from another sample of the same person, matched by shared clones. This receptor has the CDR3 CASSFALRGATSGNTIYF. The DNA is TGTGCCAGCAGCTTCGCCCTCCGGGGCGCTACCTCTGGAAACACCATATATTTT.